This TCR beta chain emerged from a study of blood T cell repertoires in COVID-19. In its sample, this clone was seen a few times. The CDR3 sequence is 13 residues long. Trimming took off 3 bases at V and 7 bases at J, with 13 bases between the two ends. CDR1 is MGHRA and CDR2 is YSYEKL in the germline V gene. The assay was immunoSEQ multiplex PCR, and TCRdb's table has in-frame clones only and misses some. The sample contains 430,000 or so clones, approximately 90% of which appear only once. The cohort comprised adults aged about 18 to 100 years residing in about 25 US areas. Clinical history as reported by participants underpinned cohort assignment.

This TCR was sampled from a woman aged 18-35 years who had been exposed to COVID-19. The source material was PBMCs or T cells enriched from blood (not recorded which). The chain recombines TRBV4-1 with TRBJ2-7, with D possibly TRBD2 on 6 matching bases. The CDR3 bases are TGCGCCAGCAGCCACGGGGGATCAGGAGAGCAGTACTTC. It specifies CASSHGGSGEQYF.